A selection of T cell receptor beta chains follows, all from one sample in a study of response to subunit inactivated influenza vaccine. TCRdb analysed the RT-PCR reads with MiXCR anew, one entry per CDR3 protein. The data hold hundreds of thousands of distinct CDR3 sequences, with roughly 25% observed a single time. Sequencing used CD4+ T cells sorted from PBMCs, obtained about 5 days after vaccination. These receptors were obtained from a man aged 45 to 65 who received an inactivated influenza vaccine. CDR3s include the opening cysteine and the closing phenylalanine or tryptophan.

>TRBV2|TRBJ2-5
CASSVDPANTKGTQYF
>TRBV4-1|TRBJ2-5
CASSQVAGSQETQYF
>TRBV29-1|TRBJ1-2
CSVGQGPNYGYTF
>TRBV7-2|TRBJ1-2
CASRKEAGYGYTF
>TRBV7-9|TRBJ2-1
CASSLGAGGGDNEQFF
>TRBV6-1|TRBJ2-5
CASSPLGQKGGKETQYF
>TRBV7-2|TRBJ1-4
CASSLRIGSEKLFF
>TRBV6-2/TRBV6-3|TRBJ2-4
CASRRPLASSDIQYF
>TRBV2|TRBJ1-1
CASSDQFLNTEAFF
>TRBV11-2|TRBJ2-7
CASSLVDTAYEQYF
>TRBV6-6|TRBJ1-5
CASTRQGNQPQHF
>TRBV2|TRBJ2-1
CASSEGAGGGGYNEQFF
>TRBV24-1|TRBJ2-1
CATSEGVPYNEQFF
>TRBV6-5|TRBJ2-3
CASSYRVGGRDTQYF
>TRBV20-1|TRBJ2-1
CSAQKWTSGSGDEQFF
>TRBV7-8|TRBJ2-7
CASSQGHSRSFEQYF
>TRBV12-1|TRBJ2-2
CASTFWQNPRNHFLAGVYTGELFF
>TRBV20-1|TRBJ2-7
CSALAGTGEIYEQYF
>TRBV7-2|TRBJ1-3
CASSLNGGNTIYF
>TRBV6-1|TRBJ2-2
CASSQTGPTGELFF
>TRBV20-1|TRBJ2-4
CSASSPLAQVQYF
>TRBV20-1|TRBJ2-3
CSATPPSGGNTDTQYF
>TRBV5-1|TRBJ2-2
CASSLDGGTGELFF
>TRBV4-2|TRBJ2-7
CASSQVSDSEQYF
>TRBV20-1|TRBJ2-3
CSAPIFWGSDTQYF
>TRBV20-1|TRBJ1-6
CSAGRQGNSPLHF
>TRBV27|TRBJ2-7
CASNVRGPEGKQYF
>TRBV6-1|TRBJ1-1
CASSHHRNTEAFF
>TRBV5-1|TRBJ2-6
CASRLGGPGANVLTF
>TRBV5-1|TRBJ1-4
CASSLELGDEKLFF
>TRBV29-1|TRBJ2-2
CSVDIQNTGELFF
>TRBV4-3|TRBJ2-6
CASSQVGKINNVLTF
>TRBV2|TRBJ2-2
CASSVGRGTGELFF
>TRBV7-8|TRBJ1-6
CASSLNSLSSPLHF
>TRBV18|TRBJ1-2
CASSPPGVGGYGYTF
>TRBV12-1|TRBJ1-1
CASSWARTGGGFAEAFF
>TRBV5-5|TRBJ2-2
CASSGLAVNTGELFF
>TRBV7-6|TRBJ2-2
CASSKMTSPSGELFF
>TRBV5-1|TRBJ2-3
CASSGYLSTDTQYF
>TRBV20-1|TRBJ2-3
CSARTGTSTDTQYF
>TRBV7-9|TRBJ1-2
CATSQGALDYGYTF
>TRBV6-4|TRBJ1-1
CASHRGRAGPMNTEAFF